This TCR beta chain was recovered during a study of molecular identifiers for immune sequencing clone quantification. This clonotype has more than one count but fewer than ten. Library preparation followed earlier protocols using designated TCR primers. MiXCR, run by TCRdb on the PCR reads, gives a single entry per CDR3 protein. The data hold about half a million distinct CDR3 sequences, with over 20% observed a single time. Per the germline V gene, CDR1 is LNHDA and CDR2 is SQIVND (reference sequence). V lost 4 bases and J 7 bases, leaving 16 bases between the germline ends. This CDR3 is 15 amino acids long.

The TCR comes from a human donor in good health. Some libraries in this study had Jurkat cell RNA spiked in. Sequencing was carried out using naive CD8+ T cells from blood, with Jurkat cell RNA spiked in. The subset is: FACS-sorted CD8+CD4-CCR7+CD45RA+ naive T cells. The chain combines TRBV19 with TRBJ1-4; D gene unclear. The CDR3 DNA follows: TGTGCCAGTAGTACCCCGGGGAGAGGCATTGAAAAACTGTTTTTT. As protein: CASSTPGRGIEKLFF.